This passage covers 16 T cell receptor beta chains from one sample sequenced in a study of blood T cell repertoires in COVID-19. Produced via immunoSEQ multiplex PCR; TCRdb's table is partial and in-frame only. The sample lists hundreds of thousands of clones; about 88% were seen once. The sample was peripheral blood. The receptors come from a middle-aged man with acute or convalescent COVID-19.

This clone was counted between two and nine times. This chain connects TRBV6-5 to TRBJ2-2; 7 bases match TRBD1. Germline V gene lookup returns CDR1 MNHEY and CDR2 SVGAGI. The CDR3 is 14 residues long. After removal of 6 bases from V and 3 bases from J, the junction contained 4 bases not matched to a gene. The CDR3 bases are TGTGCCAGCAGCCCCGACAGGGACACCGGGGAGCTGTTTTTT. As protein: CASSPDRDTGELFF.

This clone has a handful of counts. This CDR3 is CASSQMWALTEAFF. CDR3 bases: TGTGCCAGCAGCCAAATGTGGGCTCTCACTGAAGCTTTCTTT. The rearrangement uses TRBV16 and TRBJ1-1; D remains unclear. Germline assignment: CDR1 KGHSY and CDR2 FQNENV. This CDR3 has 14 residues. The V end lost 2 bases, the J end lost 4 bases, and 11 bases lay between the germline ends.

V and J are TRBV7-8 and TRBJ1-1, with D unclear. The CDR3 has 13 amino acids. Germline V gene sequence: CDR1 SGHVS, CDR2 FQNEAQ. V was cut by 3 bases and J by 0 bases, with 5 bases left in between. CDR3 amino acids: CASSFQVNTEAFF. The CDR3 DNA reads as TGTGCCAGCAGCTTTCAGGTGAACACTGAAGCTTTCTTT.

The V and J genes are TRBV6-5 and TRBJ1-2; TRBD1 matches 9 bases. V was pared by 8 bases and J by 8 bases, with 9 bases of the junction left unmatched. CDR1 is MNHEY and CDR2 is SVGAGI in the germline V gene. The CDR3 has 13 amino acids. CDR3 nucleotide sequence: TGTGCCAGCGCCAGGACAGGGGTTGACGGCTACACCTTC. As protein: CASARTGVDGYTF.

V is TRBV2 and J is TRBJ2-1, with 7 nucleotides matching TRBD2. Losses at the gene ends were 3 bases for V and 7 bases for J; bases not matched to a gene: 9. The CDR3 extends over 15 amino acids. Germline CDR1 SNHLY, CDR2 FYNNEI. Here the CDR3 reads CASSEDTAGLNEQFF. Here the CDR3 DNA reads TGTGCCAGCAGTGAGGACACAGCGGGGCTAAATGAGCAGTTCTTC.

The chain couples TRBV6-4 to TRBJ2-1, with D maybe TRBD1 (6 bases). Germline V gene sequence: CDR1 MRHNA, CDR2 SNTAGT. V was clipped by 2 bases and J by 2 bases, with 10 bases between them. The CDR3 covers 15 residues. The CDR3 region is CASSDRPGAYNEQFF. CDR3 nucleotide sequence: TGTGCCAGCAGTGACAGGCCAGGGGCCTACAATGAGCAGTTCTTC.

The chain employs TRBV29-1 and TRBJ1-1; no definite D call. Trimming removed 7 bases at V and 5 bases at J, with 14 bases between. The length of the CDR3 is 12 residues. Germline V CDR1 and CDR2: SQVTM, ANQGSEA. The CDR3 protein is CSGSRRKTEAFF. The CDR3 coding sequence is TGCAGCGGCTCCAGGAGGAAGACTGAAGCTTTCTTT.

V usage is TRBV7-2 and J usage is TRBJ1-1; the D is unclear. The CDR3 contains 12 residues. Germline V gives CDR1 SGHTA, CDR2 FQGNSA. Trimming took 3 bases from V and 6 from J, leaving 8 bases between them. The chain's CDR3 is CASSFGFSEAFF. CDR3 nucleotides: TGTGCCAGCAGCTTCGGGTTCTCTGAAGCTTTCTTT.

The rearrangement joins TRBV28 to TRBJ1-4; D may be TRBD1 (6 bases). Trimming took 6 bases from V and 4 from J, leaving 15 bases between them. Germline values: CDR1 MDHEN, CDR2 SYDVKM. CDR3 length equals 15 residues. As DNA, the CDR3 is TGTGCCAGCAGGCTGGACAGAGTGTATAATGAAAAACTGTTTTTT. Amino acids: CASRLDRVYNEKLFF.

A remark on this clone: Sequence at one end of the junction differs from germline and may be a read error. The CDR3 sequence is CASNLGAGEQFF. The CDR3 DNA reads TGTGCCAGCAACTTAGGGGCAGGGGAGCAGTTCTTC. V usage is TRBV7-2 and J usage is TRBJ2-1; D perhaps matches TRBD1 (5 bases). CDR1 is SGHTA and CDR2 is FQGNSA in the germline V gene. The CDR3 is made up of 12 amino acids.

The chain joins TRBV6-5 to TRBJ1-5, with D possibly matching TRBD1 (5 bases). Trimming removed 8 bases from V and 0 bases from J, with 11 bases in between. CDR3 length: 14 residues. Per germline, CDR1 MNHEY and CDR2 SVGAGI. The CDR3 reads CASGETGSNQPQHF. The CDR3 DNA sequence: TGTGCCAGCGGGGAAACAGGTAGCAATCAGCCCCAGCATTTT.

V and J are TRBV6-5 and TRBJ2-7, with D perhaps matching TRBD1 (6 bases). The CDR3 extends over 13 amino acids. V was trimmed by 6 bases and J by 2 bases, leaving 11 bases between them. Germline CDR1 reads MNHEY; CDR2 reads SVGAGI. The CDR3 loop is CASSLRTAYEQYF. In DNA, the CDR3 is TGTGCCAGCAGCCTCCGGACAGCCTACGAGCAGTACTTC.

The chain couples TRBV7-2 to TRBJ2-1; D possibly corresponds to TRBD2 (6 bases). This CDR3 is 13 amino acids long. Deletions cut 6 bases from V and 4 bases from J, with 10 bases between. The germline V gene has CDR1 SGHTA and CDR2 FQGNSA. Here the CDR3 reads CASSWDFYNEQFF. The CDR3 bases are TGTGCCAGCAGTTGGGACTTTTACAATGAGCAGTTCTTC.

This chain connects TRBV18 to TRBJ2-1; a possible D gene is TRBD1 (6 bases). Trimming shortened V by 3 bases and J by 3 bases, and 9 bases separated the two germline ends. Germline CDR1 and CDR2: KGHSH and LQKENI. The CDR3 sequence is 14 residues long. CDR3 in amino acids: CASSPRDIYNEQFF. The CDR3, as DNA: TGTGCCAGCTCACCGAGGGACATCTACAATGAGCAGTTCTTC.

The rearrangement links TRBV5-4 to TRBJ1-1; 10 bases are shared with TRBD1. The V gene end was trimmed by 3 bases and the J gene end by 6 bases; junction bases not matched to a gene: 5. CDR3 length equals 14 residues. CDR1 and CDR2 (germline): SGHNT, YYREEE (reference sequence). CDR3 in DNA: TGTGCCAGCAGCTCCCCGGGACAGGGGCCTGAAGCTTTCTTT. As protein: CASSSPGQGPEAFF.

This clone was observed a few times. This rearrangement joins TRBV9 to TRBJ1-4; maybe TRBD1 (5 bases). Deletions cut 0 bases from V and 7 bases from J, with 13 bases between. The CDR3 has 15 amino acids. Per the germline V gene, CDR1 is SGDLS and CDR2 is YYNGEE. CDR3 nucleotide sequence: TGTGCCAGCAGCGTAGAAGAAGGGGCAGGTGAAAAACTGTTTTTT. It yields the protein CASSVEEGAGEKLFF.